This is a list of T cell receptor beta chains from one sample in a study of shared clonotypes between healthy human individuals. Here immunoSEQ multiplex PCR was the method, and the copy in TCRdb shows in-frame clones only, minus some. The sample lists 500,000 to 700,000 clones, around 95% seen once, with 0.11% in the top ten. The specimen was naive CD8+ T cells sorted from blood. Receptors originate from a woman between 25 and 40 years old in good health. CDR3s include the opening cysteine and the closing phenylalanine or tryptophan. D genes are given only for firm matches. Clone size is given for some rows only: seen once, a few or many times, or a class if the clone is expanded.

size: NA
length: 11
V: TRBV2
D: NA
J: TRBJ2-7
DNA: TGTGCCAGCAGGAACCAGTACGAGCAGTACTTC
CDR3: CASRNQYEQYF

size: NA
length: 13
V: TRBV28
D: NA
J: TRBJ1-4
DNA: TGTGCCAGCAGTTTCCGGGGAGGTGAAAAACTGTTTTTT
CDR3: CASSFRGGEKLFF

size: NA
length: 14
V: TRBV4-1
D: NA
J: TRBJ1-1
DNA: TGCGCCAGCAGAACCGGGCCCGGGATCACTGAAGCTTTCTTT
CDR3: CASRTGPGITEAFF

size: NA
length: 14
V: TRBV18
D: TRBD2
J: TRBJ2-1
DNA: TGTGCCAGCTCACCTACCACTAGCGTCGATGAGCAGTTCTTC
CDR3: CASSPTTSVDEQFF

size: NA
length: 16
V: TRBV19
D: TRBD2
J: TRBJ2-3
DNA: TGTGCCAGTAGAGAACTAGCGGGAGGGTTCGCAGATACGCAGTATTTT
CDR3: CASRELAGGFADTQYF

size: NA
length: 15
V: TRBV15
D: TRBD2
J: TRBJ2-3
DNA: TGTGCCACCAACAAATTAGCGGGAGTAACAGATACGCAGTATTTT
CDR3: CATNKLAGVTDTQYF

size: NA
length: 11
V: TRBV5-1
D: NA
J: TRBJ2-7
DNA: TGCGCCAGCAGCTCAACCTACGAGCAGTACTTC
CDR3: CASSSTYEQYF

size: NA
length: 14
V: TRBV16
D: NA
J: TRBJ2-7
DNA: TGTGCCAGCAGCCCCGCTGCAGGAACCTACGAGCAGTACTTC
CDR3: CASSPAAGTYEQYF

size: NA
length: 16
V: TRBV13
D: TRBD2
J: TRBJ2-7
DNA: TGTGCCAGCAGCTCAGGACAAGCGGGGACGATCTACGAGCAGTACTTC
CDR3: CASSSGQAGTIYEQYF

size: NA
length: 15
V: TRBV6-4
D: TRBD2
J: TRBJ2-1
DNA: TGTGCCAGCAGTGACTTAGCGGGAGGAGGGGATGAGCAGTTCTTC
CDR3: CASSDLAGGGDEQFF

size: NA
length: 15
V: TRBV14
D: NA
J: TRBJ2-7
DNA: TGTGCCAGCAGCCAAATTACAGGTATTACCTACGAGCAGTACTTC
CDR3: CASSQITGITYEQYF

size: NA
length: 15
V: TRBV18
D: NA
J: TRBJ2-1
DNA: TGTGCCAGCTCACCACAAGGGTCATCCTACAATGAGCAGTTCTTC
CDR3: CASSPQGSSYNEQFF

size: NA
length: 16
V: TRBV7-9
D: NA
J: TRBJ2-1
DNA: TGTGCCAGCAGCTTAGGAGGGCTGGGTCCTTTGGATGAGCAGTTCTTC
CDR3: CASSLGGLGPLDEQFF

size: NA
length: 13
V: TRBV28
D: NA
J: TRBJ1-2
DNA: TGTGCCAGCTATCCCGGCGGGTGGAATGGCTACACCTTC
CDR3: CASYPGGWNGYTF

size: NA
length: 16
V: TRBV4-1
D: NA
J: TRBJ1-2
DNA: TGCGCCAGCAGCCAAGAGCGGACAACTTTTAACTATGGCTACACCTTC
CDR3: CASSQERTTFNYGYTF

size: NA
length: 13
V: TRBV5-4
D: TRBD2
J: TRBJ2-7
DNA: TGTGCCAGCAGCCCCCGCGGGGGCTACGAGCAGTACTTC
CDR3: CASSPRGGYEQYF

size: NA
length: 16
V: TRBV6-6
D: TRBD2
J: TRBJ2-7
DNA: TGTGCCAGCACCCCAGGGGGCAGCGGGAGGGCCTACGAGCAGTACTTC
CDR3: CASTPGGSGRAYEQYF

size: NA
length: 15
V: TRBV7-9
D: TRBD2
J: TRBJ2-1
DNA: TGTGCCAGCAGCTTAACGGTAGCGGGAGACGCTGAGCAGTTCTTC
CDR3: CASSLTVAGDAEQFF

size: NA
length: 14
V: TRBV19
D: NA
J: TRBJ2-7
DNA: TGTGCCAGTAGTTCTTCAGGGAGCTCCTACGAGCAGTACTTC
CDR3: CASSSSGSSYEQYF

size: NA
length: 14
V: TRBV2
D: TRBD2
J: TRBJ2-7
DNA: TGTGCCAGCAGTGAAGCGAGCGGGGCCTACGAGCAGTACTTC
CDR3: CASSEASGAYEQYF

size: NA
length: 13
V: TRBV6-1
D: NA
J: TRBJ2-1
DNA: TGTGCCAGCAGTAGACAGGACTACAATGAGCAGTTCTTC
CDR3: CASSRQDYNEQFF

size: NA
length: 17
V: TRBV4-1
D: TRBD2
J: TRBJ2-1
DNA: TGCGCCAGCAGTCGAATACTAGCGGGAGGATCCTACAATGAGCAGTTCTTC
CDR3: CASSRILAGGSYNEQFF

size: once
length: 12
V: TRBV9
D: NA
J: TRBJ2-7
DNA: TGTGCCAGCAGCTCCAGTAGTGGCGAGCAGTACTTC
CDR3: CASSSSSGEQYF

size: once
length: 15
V: TRBV6-5
D: NA
J: TRBJ2-3
DNA: TGTGCCAGCAGTCCGAACTCTGGCCCCACAGATACGCAGTATTTT
CDR3: CASSPNSGPTDTQYF

size: NA
length: 13
V: TRBV6-6
D: NA
J: TRBJ2-1
DNA: TGTGCCAGCAGTTACTCGTCCTACAATGAGCAGTTCTTC
CDR3: CASSYSSYNEQFF

size: NA
length: 11
V: TRBV29-1
D: NA
J: TRBJ2-7
DNA: TGCAGCGTTGTTTCCAACTTCGAGCAGTACTTC
CDR3: CSVVSNFEQYF

size: NA
length: 14
V: TRBV19
D: NA
J: TRBJ2-7
DNA: TGTGCCAGTAGTATGAGTCGGGAGACTGGCGAGCAGTACTTC
CDR3: CASSMSRETGEQYF

size: once
length: 14
V: TRBV7-9
D: NA
J: TRBJ1-5
DNA: TGTGCCAGCAGCGCCGGGGGTAGCAATCAGCCCCAGCATTTT
CDR3: CASSAGGSNQPQHF

size: NA
length: 14
V: TRBV27
D: NA
J: TRBJ1-1
DNA: TGTGCCAGCAGTTTGGGACCGCAGAACACTGAAGCTTTCTTT
CDR3: CASSLGPQNTEAFF

size: NA
length: 14
V: TRBV4-2
D: NA
J: TRBJ2-7
DNA: TGTGCCAGCAGCCCCGTACCCAGCTCCTACGAGCAGTACTTC
CDR3: CASSPVPSSYEQYF

size: NA
length: 15
V: TRBV6-5
D: TRBD2
J: TRBJ2-7
DNA: TGTGCCAGCAGTTACTCGGGGGGGTACTCCTACGAGCAGTACTTC
CDR3: CASSYSGGYSYEQYF

size: NA
length: 15
V: TRBV19
D: TRBD1
J: TRBJ1-1
DNA: TGTGCCAGTAGTTTGATTGGACAGGGGAATACTGAAGCTTTCTTT
CDR3: CASSLIGQGNTEAFF

size: NA
length: 16
V: TRBV13
D: TRBD1
J: TRBJ1-2
DNA: TGTGCCAGCAGGGTGACAGGGGGCACGGCCTCGCTTGGCTACACCTTC
CDR3: CASRVTGGTASLGYTF

size: NA
length: 16
V: TRBV7-6
D: TRBD2
J: TRBJ2-5
DNA: TGTGCCAGCAGCTTAGAGGGGACTAGCGGGAGTGAGACCCAGTACTTC
CDR3: CASSLEGTSGSETQYF

size: NA
length: 15
V: TRBV6-6
D: TRBD1
J: TRBJ1-2
DNA: TGTGCCAGCAGTTACTCTGGTCAGGGGGCCGGGGGCTACACCTTC
CDR3: CASSYSGQGAGGYTF

size: NA
length: 14
V: TRBV27
D: NA
J: TRBJ2-7
DNA: TGTGCCAGCACCGATATGGGACATCTCTACGAGCAGTACTTC
CDR3: CASTDMGHLYEQYF

size: NA
length: 17
V: TRBV27
D: NA
J: TRBJ2-7
DNA: TGTGCCAGCAGTTTATTGTACCTGGGACAAAGCTCCTACGAGCAGTACTTC
CDR3: CASSLLYLGQSSYEQYF

size: once
length: 17
V: TRBV15
D: NA
J: TRBJ2-3
DNA: TGTGCCACCAGCAGAGATCGGGCCAGGGGGAGGCCAGATACGCAGTATTTT
CDR3: CATSRDRARGRPDTQYF

size: once
length: 15
V: TRBV9
D: NA
J: TRBJ2-2
DNA: TGTGCCAGCAGCGACCCCAACAGGGAAACCGGGGAGCTGTTTTTT
CDR3: CASSDPNRETGELFF

size: NA
length: 16
V: TRBV2
D: TRBD1
J: TRBJ2-2
DNA: TGTGCCAGCAGTCCGGGACAGGGGTATCGCACCGGGGAGCTGTTTTTT
CDR3: CASSPGQGYRTGELFF

size: few
length: 14
V: TRBV2
D: NA
J: TRBJ1-2
DNA: TGTGCCAGCAGTGAGGGGACCACACCCTATGGCTACACCTTC
CDR3: CASSEGTTPYGYTF

size: NA
length: 17
V: TRBV7-9
D: NA
J: TRBJ2-1
DNA: TGTGCCAGCAGCCCGGGTTCGGCGGGAACATACTACAATGAGCAGTTCTTC
CDR3: CASSPGSAGTYYNEQFF